This T cell receptor beta chain was identified during a study of cytomegalovirus exposure and HLA in healthy donors. This clone has a handful of counts. Use of 60 Vbeta and 13 Jbeta primers characterized the PCR. Produced via immunoSEQ multiplex PCR; TCRdb's table is partial and in-frame only. The repertoire includes over 150,000 clones, roughly 77% of them detected once, and approximately 7.7% sits in the top ten. This receptor was taken from a man under 40 in good health and CMV-seropositive. The sequencing input was PBMCs.

Here the CDR3 DNA reads TGTGCCAGCAGCCCCCGGCTAGCGGCTAGCACAGATACGCAGTATTTT. This encodes CASSPRLAASTDTQYF. The chain employs TRBV6-4 and TRBJ2-3; 7 bases agree with TRBD2. Germline V gene lookup returns CDR1 MRHNA and CDR2 SNTAGT. The CDR3 extends over 16 amino acids. J was trimmed by 0 bases and V by 6 bases; bases with no gene match: 9.